Listed here are 23 T cell receptor beta chains from one sample, sequenced in a study of T cells in Graves' hyperthyroidism and ophthalmopathy. TCR beta CDR3 sequences were amplified from RNA transcripts. Primed by the HTBI set, a first-round RT-PCR was run on the TCR CDR3. TCRdb passed the multiplex PCR reads through MiXCR, listing each CDR3 protein once. The sample carries fewer than 700,000 distinct CDR3 sequences, about a sixth recorded once. The sample was blood. These receptors were taken from a young woman with Graves' hyperthyroidism.

In its sample, this clonotype was seen many times. The chain recombines TRBV10-3 with TRBJ2-7, with 7 bases lining up with TRBD1. Germline CDR1 ENHRY, CDR2 SYGVKD. V lost 3 bases, J lost 0 bases, and 5 bases stayed unmatched. This CDR3 region has 15 residues. The CDR3: CAISDRPGGSYEQYF. The CDR3 DNA follows: TGTGCCATCAGTGATCGGCCAGGGGGCTCCTACGAGCAGTACTTC.

This clonotype showed up many times. The chain carries TRBV3-1 and TRBJ2-5; D is unclear. The V gene's germline CDR1 is LGHDT and CDR2 YNNKEL (reference sequence). V gave up 0 bases and J gave up 5 bases, with 22 bases separating them. This CDR3 comprises 18 residues. CDR3 bases: TGTGCCAGCAGCCAAGAGGCTCTAGTCGGCGCCGCAACCGAGACCCAGTACTTC. It translates to CASSQEALVGAATETQYF.

This clonotype turned up a few times. For the CDR3, the DNA is TGTGCCAGCAGCTTAGCGGACCGAATAATGAACACTGAAGCTTTCTTT. Its protein product is CASSLADRIMNTEAFF. The rearrangement uses TRBV11-2 and TRBJ1-1; no clear D. CDR3 length: 16 residues. CDR1 and CDR2 from the germline V gene are SGHAT and FQNNGV. With 1 base removed from V and 0 bases from J, the gap between germline ends came to 12 bases. Full variable domain (missing parts from reference TRBV11-2 and TRBJ1-1): EAGVAQSPRYKIIEKRQSVAFWCNPISGHATLYWYQQILGQGPKLLIQFQNNGVVDDSQLPKDRFSAERLKGVDSTLKIQPAKLEDSAVYLCASSLADRIMNTEAFFGQGTRLTVV.

A word on this clonotype: An end of the junction differs from the germline gene, which may be a read error. The chain employs TRBV18 and TRBJ1-2; D uncertain. This CDR3 has 15 residues. The germline gives CDR1 KGHSH, CDR2 LQKENI. CDR3 nucleotides: TGTGCCAGCTCACCACAGCAACAGACGGAAATAGGCTACGCCTTC. Residues: CASSPQQQTEIGYAF.

This clonotype was counted a few times. The J gene is TRBJ2-1, the V gene TRBV20-1; 8 nucleotides align to TRBD1. This CDR3 is 16 amino acids long. Germline V gene data show CDR1 as DFQATT and CDR2 as SNEGSKA (reference sequence). The junction had 15 bases not matched to a gene; V was cut back by 5 bases and J by 6 bases. Written as DNA, the CDR3 is TGCAGTGCTTCATACGCCGGGACAGGAATAATCAATGAGCAGTTCTTC. It encodes CSASYAGTGIINEQFF.

The chain links TRBV10-3 to TRBJ1-5; the D gene is possibly TRBD1 (5 bases). There are 13 residues in the CDR3. V gave up 5 bases and J gave up 5 bases, with 10 bases separating them. Germline CDR1 is ENHRY and CDR2 is SYGVKD. CDR3 protein: CAISRGADQPQHF. The CDR3 DNA reads TGTGCCATCAGTCGGGGCGCGGATCAGCCCCAGCATTTT.

This clonotype has just a few counts. The rearrangement links TRBV7-9 to TRBJ1-5, with 8 bases identical to TRBD1. V shed 4 bases, J shed 5 bases, and the junction held 7 bases outside the gene matches. Germline loops: CDR1 SEHNR, CDR2 FQNEAQ (reference sequence). The CDR3 spans 15 residues. CDR3 loop: CASSSEGQGDQPQHF. The CDR3 nucleotides read TGTGCCAGCAGCTCGGAAGGACAGGGAGATCAGCCCCAGCATTTT.

This clonotype was observed a few times. The CDR3 coding sequence is TGCAGCGTGGACACTAACACCGGGGAGCTGTTTTTT. The encoded protein is CSVDTNTGELFF. The chain has TRBV29-1 and TRBJ2-2, with TRBD1 as a possible D gene (5 bases). Germline lookup yields CDR1 SQVTM and CDR2 ANQGSEA. Trimming took 6 bases from V and 2 from J, leaving 7 bases between them. CDR3 size: 12 residues.

This clonotype was seen at least ten times. The V call is TRBV20-1, the J call TRBJ1-1, with D unclear. The V gene's germline CDR1 is DFQATT and CDR2 SNEGSKA (reference sequence). Trimming removed 5 bases from V and 1 base from J, with 11 bases in between. The CDR3 sequence is 13 residues long. As DNA, the CDR3 is TGCAGTGCTGAAGGACTGCCGAACACTGAAGCTTTCTTT. Translated, it gives CSAEGLPNTEAFF.

Regarding this clonotype: A clone one base away is much larger, so this may be a read error. V and J are TRBV12-5 and TRBJ2-2, with a weak D call TRBD1 (5 bases). V was pared by 1 base and J by 5 bases, with 11 bases between. CDR3 size: 15 residues. The germline V gene encodes CDR1 LGHNT and CDR2 FRNRAP. The CDR3 loop reads CASGLAWGFTGELFF. CDR3 sequence (DNA): TGTGCTAGTGGTTTGGCATGGGGCTTTACCGGGGAGCTGTTTTTT.

This clonotype was found many times. This sequence joins TRBV27 and TRBJ1-2; 9 bases are shared with TRBD1. The CDR3 runs 14 residues. V lost 3 bases, J lost 6 bases, and 5 bases stayed unmatched. The germline CDR1 and CDR2 sequences are MNHEY and SMNVEV (reference sequence). The CDR3 loop reads CASSLDRGLDGYTF. The CDR3 nucleotides read TGTGCCAGCAGTTTGGACAGGGGATTGGATGGCTACACCTTC.

The chain recombines TRBV24-1 with TRBJ2-1; D is ambiguous. Germline loops: CDR1 KGHDR, CDR2 SFDVKD. Trimming took off 5 bases at V and 6 bases at J, with 7 bases between the two ends. The CDR3 length is 12 residues. CDR3 region: CATSVDGNEQFF. CDR3 nucleotide sequence: TGTGCCACCAGTGTTGACGGCAATGAGCAGTTCTTC.

This sequence joins TRBV10-2 and TRBJ2-5; D ambiguous. The CDR3 is 15 amino acids. Germline CDR1 reads WSHSY; CDR2 reads SAAADI. Trimming took 8 bases from V and 2 from J, leaving 18 bases between them. The CDR3 sequence: CASSARIRAQETQYF. The CDR3 DNA reads as TGCGCCAGCTCCGCCCGTATTCGGGCGCAAGAGACCCAGTACTTC.

This clonotype has a handful of counts. V gene TRBV9 combines with J gene TRBJ2-3, with 11 bases identical to TRBD1. With 4 bases clipped from V and 4 bases from J, the junction kept 2 bases outside the gene matches. Germline loops: CDR1 SGDLS, CDR2 YYNGEE. CDR3 length: 14 residues. DNA for the CDR3: TGTGCCAGCAGCATGGGACAGGGGGCAGATACGCAGTATTTT. Translation: CASSMGQGADTQYF.

This clonotype was counted many times. The rearrangement joins TRBV12-3 or TRBV12-4 to TRBJ2-1; 10 positions agree with TRBD2. The CDR3 sequence is 14 residues long. J was trimmed by 9 bases and V by 3 bases; bases with no gene match: 5. The CDR3 nucleotides are TGTGCCAGCAGTTTTTTAGCGGGAGGTAGTGAGCAGTTCTTC. It encodes CASSFLAGGSEQFF.

The V gene is TRBV20-1, the J gene TRBJ2-5, with 7 bases matching TRBD2. V dropped 7 bases and J dropped 5; count of bases not matched to a gene: 7. CDR3 size: 12 residues. Germline V gene lookup returns CDR1 DFQATT and CDR2 SNEGSKA (reference sequence). The CDR3 DNA reads TGCAGTGTGGGGGGGAGCTGGGAGACCCAGTACTTC. Translated: CSVGGSWETQYF.

This clonotype was detected once. This chain connects TRBV29-1 to TRBJ2-7; D remains unclear. This CDR3 has 12 amino acids. V lost 4 bases and J 7 bases, leaving 14 bases between the germline ends. Germline V lookup: CDR1 SQVTM, CDR2 ANQGSEA. CDR3 coding DNA: TGCAGCGTTGTAGACATCCGGGCGGAGCAGTACTTC. Its translation is CSVVDIRAEQYF.

This clonotype was found many times. The chain has TRBV20-1 and TRBJ2-3, with TRBD2 identical over 10 bases. The CDR3 runs to 15 residues. Per the germline V gene, CDR1 is DFQATT and CDR2 is SNEGSKA (reference sequence). Losses at the gene ends were 6 bases for V and 0 bases for J; bases not matched to a gene: 6. CDR3 sequence: CSAKKAGGSTDTQYF. The CDR3 coding sequence is TGCAGTGCCAAGAAAGCGGGAGGGAGCACAGATACGCAGTATTTT.

The genes are TRBV20-1 and TRBJ2-4; 9 nucleotides match TRBD2. After removal of 2 bases from V and 0 bases from J, the junction contained 8 bases not matched to a gene. The length of the CDR3 is 17 residues. Germline V CDR1 and CDR2: DFQATT, SNEGSKA (reference sequence). The CDR3 DNA reads TGCAGTGCTAGACTAAGGACTAGCGCCTTAGCCAAAAACATTCAGTACTTC. Translation: CSARLRTSALAKNIQYF.

The sample holds a few counts of this clonotype. In DNA, the CDR3 is TGTGCCAGCAGGCTAGCTTTCCAAGAGACCCAGTACTTC. Translating it yields CASRLAFQETQYF. The J gene is TRBJ2-5, the V gene TRBV27; weak D call: TRBD2 (5 bases). Germline V CDR1 and CDR2: MNHEY, SMNVEV (reference sequence). The V end was cut by 6 bases, the J end by 1 base, with 9 bases between. The CDR3 has 13 amino acids.

V usage is TRBV24-1 and J usage is TRBJ2-6, with D possibly matching TRBD2 (6 bases). V gave up 3 bases and J gave up 0 bases, with 14 bases separating them. CDR3 length: 18 residues. Germline V CDR1 and CDR2: KGHDR, SFDVKD. The CDR3 spells CATSDTSGPVSGANVLTF. The CDR3 DNA sequence: TGTGCCACCAGTGATACCAGCGGGCCCGTCTCTGGGGCCAACGTCCTGACTTTC.

This clonotype appeared many times. V and J are TRBV3-1 and TRBJ1-1; D gene ambiguous. CDR1 and CDR2 (germline): LGHDT, YNNKEL (reference sequence). Trimming pared 1 base from V and 7 bases from J, leaving 7 bases between. The CDR3 is 12 residues long. The CDR3 loop reads CASSQGFLEAFF. The CDR3 coding sequence is TGTGCCAGCAGCCAAGGATTTCTTGAAGCTTTCTTT.

The genes are TRBV29-1 and TRBJ2-3; no clear D gene. Germline-derived CDR1 and CDR2 are SQVTM and ANQGSEA. The length of the CDR3 is 11 residues. Trimming shortened V by 3 bases and J by 3 bases, and 4 bases separated the two germline ends. Here the CDR3 DNA reads TGCAGCGTTGATAGAACAGATACGCAGTATTTT. Translated, it gives CSVDRTDTQYF.